This T cell receptor beta chain originates from a study of beta chain features in type 1 diabetes. Study outcomes and limitations: A pattern of fewer insertions and more deletions at VDJ junctions was seen in type 1 diabetes patients. Sampled from patients, naive, central memory and Treg TCRB repertoires appeared more similar than those sampled from healthy donors.

As to this clone: Its antigen is currently unknown.

The germline gives CDR1 SGHTA, CDR2 FQGNSA. The CDR3 extends over 19 amino acids. V shed 4 bases, J shed 2 bases, and the junction held 15 bases outside the gene matches. Expressed TCRB transcripts were sequenced because the isolated RNA had all been reverse transcribed beforehand. Measured with immunoSEQ multiplex PCR; TCRdb has only the in-frame clones, and not every one. The table includes about 45,000 clones, around 50% detected once. Sequenced material: Tregs from blood. The genes are TRBV7-2 and TRBJ2-1; the match to TRBD2 covers 9 bases. This clonotype was sampled from a woman under 30 in good health. The CDR3 DNA follows: TGTGCCAGCAGCTCTCAAGTCTGGGTGACTAGCGGTGCCTACAATGAGCAGTTCTTC. It yields the protein CASSSQVWVTSGAYNEQFF.